Listed below are T cell receptor beta chains from one sample, sequenced in a study of monozygotic twins with inflammatory bowel disease. TCRdb reanalyzed the 5' RACE reads and collapses them to one entry per CDR3 protein, without DNA. The sample totals roughly 150,000 distinct CDR3 sequences; its top ten clones hold 2% to 2.5%. Sequenced: blood. Receptors originate from a human donor with ulcerative colitis or Crohn's disease, or a healthy co-twin of an affected twin (not recorded which). Both conserved end residues are part of each CDR3.

v_call	j_call	cdr3_aa
TRBV20-1	TRBJ2-5	CSARDQWRRYQETQYF
TRBV5-1	TRBJ1-1	CASSSGQGGNTEAFF
TRBV7-3	TRBJ2-5	CASSSRGSFQETQYF
TRBV18	TRBJ2-7	CASSPPSVPYEQYF
TRBV6-2/TRBV6-3	TRBJ1-6	CASSYFGGPSSYNSPLHF
TRBV5-1	TRBJ2-2	CASSLEGPPGELFF
TRBV5-1	TRBJ1-2	CASSFEGAGMNYGYTF
TRBV20-1	TRBJ2-7	CSARDPSGRFEQYF
TRBV7-3	TRBJ2-2	CASSSSGTSFGGELFF
TRBV5-1	TRBJ1-2	CASSLDNRAGNYGYTF
TRBV18	TRBJ1-2	CASSPPSRQYNYGYTF
TRBV7-9	TRBJ1-5	CASSPTLGPQHF
TRBV9	TRBJ2-7	CASSVGTGNPYEQYF
TRBV6-1	TRBJ1-6	CASNPRGEGAYNSPLHF
TRBV11-2	TRBJ1-1	CASSFSTGVEAFF
TRBV18	TRBJ2-1	CASSPGQSRNEQFF
TRBV7-3	TRBJ2-3	CASSLLPQGRTQYF
TRBV15	TRBJ2-5	CATSRDKGETQYF
TRBV15	TRBJ1-1	CATSPSPQGLTEAFF
TRBV4-2	TRBJ2-5	CASSPTGRAQETQYF
TRBV5-4	TRBJ2-5	CASSLVLANSETQYF
TRBV29-1	TRBJ2-2	CSVGGQGTTGELFF